What follows are 11 T cell receptor beta chains derived from one specimen sequenced in a study of shared clonotypes between healthy human individuals. Assay: immunoSEQ multiplex PCR; the TCRdb copy retains only in-frame clones and omits some. The repertoire consists of fewer than 1.6 million clones, with approximately 98.5% occurring once and the leading ten covering over 0.3%. Sequencing was carried out using naive CD4+ T cells sorted from blood. Subset in this sample: CD45RA+ positively selected. These receptors were collected from a man aged 25 to 45 in good health.

V gene TRBV9 combines with J gene TRBJ1-2; no definite D call. Trimming pared 3 bases from V and 9 bases from J, leaving 24 bases between. This CDR3 region has 16 residues. Germline-derived CDR1 and CDR2 are SGDLS and YYNGEE. The CDR3 is CASSGSTLQNGLSYTF. CDR3 nucleotide sequence: TGTGCCAGCAGCGGAAGTACACTCCAGAACGGGTTGAGCTACACCTTC.

V and J are TRBV28 and TRBJ1-2; 9 bases fit TRBD1. This CDR3 has 15 amino acids. Germline CDR1 reads MDHEN; CDR2 reads SYDVKM. V shed 7 bases, J shed 4 bases, and the junction held 10 bases outside the gene matches. The CDR3 DNA follows: TGTGCCAGCACCCCGGGGGACAGGGAAGTCTATGGCTACACCTTC. It specifies CASTPGDREVYGYTF.

CDR3 sequence: CASRRTSGEYEQYF. As DNA, the CDR3 is TGTGCCAGCAGACGGACTAGCGGGGAATACGAGCAGTACTTC. The rearrangement links TRBV11-2 to TRBJ2-7, with 12 bases that match TRBD2. Germline assignment: CDR1 SGHAT and CDR2 FQNNGV. The CDR3 spans 14 residues. The junction had 4 bases not matched to a gene; V was cut back by 6 bases and J by 4 bases.

The chain couples TRBV2 to TRBJ1-1; perhaps TRBD1 as D (6 bases). Germline V gives CDR1 SNHLY, CDR2 FYNNEI. The CDR3 is made up of 13 amino acids. V was clipped by 5 bases and J by 6 bases, with 13 bases between them. The CDR3 bases are TGTGCCAGCAGTTACAGGGATACGGCTGAAGCTTTCTTT. Translating gives CASSYRDTAEAFF.

The chain carries TRBV9 and TRBJ2-3; D is unclear. Trimming removed 7 bases at V and 2 bases at J, with 20 bases between. Germline values: CDR1 SGDLS, CDR2 YYNGEE. The CDR3 runs to 16 residues. In DNA, the CDR3 is TGTGCCAGCTCATCGGAGATCAGCCTCTACACAGATACGCAGTATTTT. Translating it yields CASSSEISLYTDTQYF.

CDR3 residues: CAIRYDRDSYEQYF. The CDR3, as DNA: TGTGCCATCAGGTATGACAGGGACTCCTACGAGCAGTACTTC. The chain is built from TRBV10-3 and TRBJ2-7; TRBD1 agrees at 7 bases. The junction had 5 bases not matched to a gene; V was cut back by 6 bases and J by 0 bases. Germline-derived CDR1 and CDR2 are ENHRY and SYGVKD. CDR3 length: 14 amino acids.

The chain uses TRBV27 and TRBJ1-5; 9 bases align to TRBD1. The junction had 5 bases not matched to a gene; V was cut back by 6 bases and J by 5 bases. The CDR3 covers 14 residues. CDR1 is MNHEY and CDR2 is SMNVEV in the germline V gene (reference sequence). The CDR3 DNA reads as TGTGCCAGCAGACAGGGGGCATTCGATCAGCCCCAGCATTTT. It encodes CASRQGAFDQPQHF.

The chain joins TRBV5-1 to TRBJ2-1, with 7 bases that match TRBD2. V lost 1 base, J lost 2 bases, and 3 bases stayed unmatched. CDR3 size: 15 residues. Germline CDR1 and CDR2: SGHRS and YFSETQ. CDR3 DNA sequence: TGCGCCAGCAGCTTGACAGCGGGGACCTACAATGAGCAGTTCTTC. It specifies CASSLTAGTYNEQFF.

Points on this clone: Other DNA sequences of this sample code for an identical CDR3. The chain couples TRBV7-2 to TRBJ2-7; TRBD1 agrees at 10 bases. V lost 4 bases, J lost 3 bases, and 3 bases stayed unmatched. This CDR3 spans 14 amino acids. Germline CDR1 is SGHTA and CDR2 is FQGNSA. The CDR3 region has the DNA TGTGCCAGCAGCTCCAGGACAGGGGGCTACGAGCAGTACTTC. Translated: CASSSRTGGYEQYF.

A note on this clone: One end of the junction is discordant with germline, which a read error may explain. V gene TRBV7-9 combines with J gene TRBJ2-1; D might be TRBD2 (5 bases). Germline lookup yields CDR1 SEHNR and CDR2 FQNEAQ (reference sequence). CDR3 length: 14 amino acids. The DNA of the CDR3 is TGTGCCAGCAGCCGCGAGGGATCCTCCAATGAGCAGTTCTTC. Translation gives CASSREGSSNEQFF.

V is TRBV7-3 and J is TRBJ2-2; 8 bases are a match to TRBD2. The CDR3 runs to 16 residues. The germline V gene has CDR1 SGHTA and CDR2 FQGTGA. With V trimmed by 3 bases and J by 4 bases, 7 bases remained unmatched. CDR3 sequence: CASSLTGGPGTGELFF. CDR3 coding DNA: TGTGCCAGCAGCTTGACGGGAGGGCCGGGCACCGGGGAGCTGTTTTTT.